Reported below is one T cell receptor (beta chain). The table came from immunoSEQ multiplex PCR; TCRdb's copy has only in-frame clones and leaves some out. The repertoire holds 110,000 or so clones, with roughly 85% as singletons. This record comes from a study of blood T cell repertoires in COVID-19. In the study overall: Sites across the United States, Italy and Spain contributed samples from acute and convalescent COVID-19. T cells, B-cell-depleted T cells, or PBMCs provided the cDNA or gDNA that served as material.

This CDR3 region has 16 residues. The junction had 6 bases not matched to a gene; V was cut back by 0 bases and J by 2 bases. The germline V gene has CDR1 SGHRS and CDR2 YFSETQ. V and J are TRBV5-1 and TRBJ2-3; 7 positions agree with TRBD2. The receptor was derived from a human donor in a cohort sampled during active COVID-19. Sequenced input: peripheral blood. Written as DNA, the CDR3 is TGCGCCAGCAGCTTGGTTATTAGCGGGTCCACAGATACGCAGTATTTT. This encodes CASSLVISGSTDTQYF. The full variable domain, in which reference TRBV5-1 and TRBJ2-3 provide the parts outside the CDR3, is KAGVTQTPRYLIKTRGQQVTLSCSPISGHRSVSWYQQTPGQGLQFLFEYFSETQRNKGNFPGRFSGRQFSNSRSEMNVSTLELGDSALYLCASSLVISGSTDTQYFGPGTRLTVL.